Listed below are T cell receptor beta chains from one sample, sequenced in a study of blood T cell repertoires in COVID-19. Profiling relied on immunoSEQ multiplex PCR, and the TCRdb table lists in-frame clones only, not all of them. The table records fewer than 250,000 clones, about 87% of them present only once. The sequenced sample consisted of peripheral blood. Receptor source: a man between 65 and 85 years old with acute or convalescent COVID-19. CDR3s include the opening cysteine and the closing phenylalanine or tryptophan. The order of the fields is clone size, D gene, J gene, V gene, CDR3 DNA, CDR3 protein. A D gene is named only where the DNA matches it firmly. The size entry is marked missing in some rows and otherwise reads once, few, many or a size class.

size: NA; D: NA; J: TRBJ1-1; V: TRBV29-1; DNA: TGCAGCGTTGCCCAGGGGAAGGCTGAAGCTTTCTTT; CDR3: CSVAQGKAEAFF
size: NA; D: TRBD1; J: TRBJ2-7; V: TRBV12-3/TRBV12-4; DNA: TGTGCCAGCAGTCCGGACAGGCCCTACGAGCAGTACTTC; CDR3: CASSPDRPYEQYF
size: NA; D: NA; J: TRBJ1-3; V: TRBV7-2; DNA: TGTGCCAGTCGGCCCGACAGCTCTGGAAACACCATATATTTT; CDR3: CASRPDSSGNTIYF
size: NA; D: NA; J: TRBJ1-1; V: TRBV5-4; DNA: TGTGCCAGCAGCTTGGGCTTCACAGGGTCGAACACTGAAGCTTTCTTT; CDR3: CASSLGFTGSNTEAFF
size: few; D: NA; J: TRBJ1-5; V: TRBV9; DNA: TGTGCCAGCAGCGTGACAGGCTGGGATCAGCCCCAGCATTTT; CDR3: CASSVTGWDQPQHF
size: NA; D: NA; J: TRBJ2-4; V: TRBV15; DNA: TGTGCCACCAGCAGAGATTACGGGACTTCCGAAAACATTCAGTACTTC; CDR3: CATSRDYGTSENIQYF
size: NA; D: NA; J: TRBJ1-5; V: TRBV28; DNA: TGTGCCAGCAGTAGGGGTGGTACGGCTCAGCCCCAGCATTTT; CDR3: CASSRGGTAQPQHF
size: once; D: NA; J: TRBJ2-2; V: TRBV7-9; DNA: TGTGCCAGCGATAATGACAGAAACACCGGGGAGCTGTTTTTT; CDR3: CASDNDRNTGELFF
size: NA; D: TRBD1; J: TRBJ2-1; V: TRBV19; DNA: TGTGCCAGTAGTATCGGTGACAGGGTAAGGGAGCAGTTCTTC; CDR3: CASSIGDRVREQFF
size: NA; D: NA; J: TRBJ1-1; V: TRBV30; DNA: TGTGCCTGGGCCCGTATCGGGAGGAACACTGAAGCTTTCTTT; CDR3: CAWARIGRNTEAFF
size: NA; D: TRBD1; J: TRBJ2-3; V: TRBV24-1; DNA: TGTGCCACCAGAGATAGGGCGCCGGACAGGGGACGCACAGATACGCAGTATTTT; CDR3: CATRDRAPDRGRTDTQYF
size: NA; D: TRBD1; J: TRBJ1-1; V: TRBV19; DNA: TGTGCCAGTAGTACGGGACAGAAATTTATAACTGAAGCTTTCTTT; CDR3: CASSTGQKFITEAFF
size: NA; D: TRBD2; J: TRBJ2-3; V: TRBV27; DNA: TGTGCCAGCAGTCCCTCCCGGCTAGCGGCGCAGTATTTT; CDR3: CASSPSRLAAQYF
size: few; D: NA; J: TRBJ2-2; V: TRBV7-3; DNA: TGTGCCAGCAGCCCGGACTTGACCGGGGAGCTGTTTTTT; CDR3: CASSPDLTGELFF
size: NA; D: NA; J: TRBJ1-1; V: TRBV5-8; DNA: TGTGCCAGCAGCCTCGGGGGGAACACTGAAGCTTTCTTT; CDR3: CASSLGGNTEAFF
size: NA; D: TRBD2; J: TRBJ2-1; V: TRBV10-3; DNA: TGTGCCATCAGTGAGGGCGGGAGCTCCTACAATGAGCAGTTCTTC; CDR3: CAISEGGSSYNEQFF
size: NA; D: TRBD1; J: TRBJ2-7; V: TRBV6-1; DNA: TGTGCCAGCAGTGAAGCGGGACAGGACTACGAGCAGTACTTC; CDR3: CASSEAGQDYEQYF
size: NA; D: NA; J: TRBJ2-3; V: TRBV6-6; DNA: TGTGCCAGCAGTTTCCTCCGGGGGATTTCAGATACGCAGTATTTT; CDR3: CASSFLRGISDTQYF
size: NA; D: TRBD1; J: TRBJ1-3; V: TRBV27; DNA: TGTGCCAGCAGTACCGTACAGGGGGGAAACACCATATATTTT; CDR3: CASSTVQGGNTIYF
size: NA; D: TRBD1; J: TRBJ1-1; V: TRBV12-3/TRBV12-4; DNA: TGTGCCAGCACCCCAGGGGGCGGCACTGAAGCTTTCTTT; CDR3: CASTPGGGTEAFF
size: NA; D: TRBD2; J: TRBJ2-1; V: TRBV5-1; DNA: TGCGCCAGCAGGTCTCTAGCGGATATCGACAATGAGCAGTTCTTC; CDR3: CASRSLADIDNEQFF
size: NA; D: NA; J: TRBJ1-5; V: TRBV5-8; DNA: TGTGCCAGCAGCCCCGGGACTTTGGGCGGTCAGCCCCAGCATTTT; CDR3: CASSPGTLGGQPQHF
size: NA; D: NA; J: TRBJ2-2; V: TRBV7-2; DNA: TGTGCCAGCAGCTTAGGCCCCCCAGGGGCTAACACCGGGGAGCTGTTTTTT; CDR3: CASSLGPPGANTGELFF
size: NA; D: TRBD1; J: TRBJ2-7; V: TRBV7-9; DNA: TGTGCCAGCAGCTCCGGGACAGGGGACTACGAGCAGTACTTC; CDR3: CASSSGTGDYEQYF
size: NA; D: NA; J: TRBJ2-7; V: TRBV19; DNA: TGTGCCAGTAGTGGACTTCCCTCTCCACCCTACGAGCAGTACTTC; CDR3: CASSGLPSPPYEQYF
size: NA; D: NA; J: TRBJ1-1; V: TRBV6-5; DNA: TGTGCCAGCAGTTACGCCGCGGGCACTGAAGCTTTCTTT; CDR3: CASSYAAGTEAFF
size: NA; D: TRBD2; J: TRBJ2-7; V: TRBV3-1/TRBV3-2; DNA: TGTGCCAGCAGCCGACTAGCGGGACCCTACGAGCAGTACTTC; CDR3: CASSRLAGPYEQYF
size: NA; D: NA; J: TRBJ2-3; V: TRBV7-3; DNA: TGTGCCAGCAGCGGTCCGGGAGATACGCAGTATTTT; CDR3: CASSGPGDTQYF
size: NA; D: TRBD2; J: TRBJ2-1; V: TRBV24-1; DNA: TGTGCCACCAGTGATTCGGGGGGAGCTGGGAATGAGCAGTTCTTC; CDR3: CATSDSGGAGNEQFF
size: NA; D: NA; J: TRBJ2-5; V: TRBV28; DNA: TGTGCCAGCAGTTTGGAGGGAAGGGAGACCCAGTACTTC; CDR3: CASSLEGRETQYF
size: NA; D: NA; J: TRBJ2-1; V: TRBV3-1/TRBV3-2; DNA: TGTGCCAGCAGCCAAGTATCCGGGTCTGGAGAGCAGTTCTTC; CDR3: CASSQVSGSGEQFF